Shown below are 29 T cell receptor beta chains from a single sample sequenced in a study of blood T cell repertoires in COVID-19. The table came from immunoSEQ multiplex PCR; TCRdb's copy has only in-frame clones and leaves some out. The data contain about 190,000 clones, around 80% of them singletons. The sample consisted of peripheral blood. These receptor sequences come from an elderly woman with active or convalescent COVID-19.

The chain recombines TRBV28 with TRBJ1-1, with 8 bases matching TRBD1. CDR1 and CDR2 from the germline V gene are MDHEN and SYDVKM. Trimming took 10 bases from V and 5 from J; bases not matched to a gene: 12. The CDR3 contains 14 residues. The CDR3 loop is CATSRQGPGTEAFF. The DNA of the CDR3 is TGTGCCACCTCACGACAGGGGCCGGGGACTGAAGCTTTCTTT.

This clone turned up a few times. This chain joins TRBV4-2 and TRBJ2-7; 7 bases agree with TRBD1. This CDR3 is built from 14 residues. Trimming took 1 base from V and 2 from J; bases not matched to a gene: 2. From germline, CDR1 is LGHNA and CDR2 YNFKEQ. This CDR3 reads CASSQGQGTYEQYF. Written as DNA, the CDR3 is TGTGCCAGCAGCCAAGGACAGGGAACCTACGAGCAGTACTTC.

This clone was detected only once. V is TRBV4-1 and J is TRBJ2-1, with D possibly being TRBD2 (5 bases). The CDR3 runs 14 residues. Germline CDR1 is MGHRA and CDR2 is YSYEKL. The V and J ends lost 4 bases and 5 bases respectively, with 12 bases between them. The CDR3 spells CASSRLGSDNEQFF. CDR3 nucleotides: TGCGCCAGCAGCCGGTTGGGGAGTGACAATGAGCAGTTCTTC.

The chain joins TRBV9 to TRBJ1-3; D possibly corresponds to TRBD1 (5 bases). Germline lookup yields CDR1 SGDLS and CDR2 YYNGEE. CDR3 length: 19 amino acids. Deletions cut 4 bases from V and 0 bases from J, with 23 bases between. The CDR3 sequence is CASSPLGLGRANSGNTIYF. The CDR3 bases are TGTGCCAGCAGCCCCCTGGGTTTGGGCAGGGCAAACTCTGGAAACACCATATATTTT.

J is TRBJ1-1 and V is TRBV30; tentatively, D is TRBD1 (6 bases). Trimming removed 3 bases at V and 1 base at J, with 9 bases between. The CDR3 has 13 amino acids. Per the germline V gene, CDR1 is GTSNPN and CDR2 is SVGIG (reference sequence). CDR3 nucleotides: TGTGCCTGGAGGAGGGGACAGAACACTGAAGCTTTCTTT. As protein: CAWRRGQNTEAFF. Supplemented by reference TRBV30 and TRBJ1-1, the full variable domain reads SQTIHQWPATLVQPVGSPLSLECTVEGTSNPNLYWYRQAAGRGLQLLFYSVGIGQISSEVPQNLSASRPQDRQFILSSKKLLLSDSGFYLCAWRRGQNTEAFFGQGTRLTVV.

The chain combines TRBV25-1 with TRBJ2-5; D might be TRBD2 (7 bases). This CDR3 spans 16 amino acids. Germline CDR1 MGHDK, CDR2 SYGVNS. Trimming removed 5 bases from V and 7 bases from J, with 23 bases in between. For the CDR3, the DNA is TGTGCCAGCAGTTCAGGAGGGGGGGCCTGGGTACGGACCCAGTACTTC. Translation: CASSSGGGAWVRTQYF.

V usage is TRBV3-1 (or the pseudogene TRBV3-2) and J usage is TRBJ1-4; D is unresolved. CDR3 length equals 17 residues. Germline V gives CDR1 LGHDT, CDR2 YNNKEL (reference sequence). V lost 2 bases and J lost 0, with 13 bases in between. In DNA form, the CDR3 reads TGTGCCAGCAGCCAAAGACGCCGCGGGACAACTAATGAAAAACTGTTTTTT. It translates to CASSQRRRGTTNEKLFF.

The DNA of the CDR3 is TGTGCCAGCAGCCCACGATTGGCTCCAGGGACCCAGTACTTC. Translation: CASSPRLAPGTQYF. J is TRBJ2-5 and V is TRBV9; the D is unclear. CDR1 and CDR2 from the germline V gene are SGDLS and YYNGEE. This CDR3 is built from 14 residues. The V end lost 4 bases, the J end lost 7 bases, and 17 bases lay between the germline ends.

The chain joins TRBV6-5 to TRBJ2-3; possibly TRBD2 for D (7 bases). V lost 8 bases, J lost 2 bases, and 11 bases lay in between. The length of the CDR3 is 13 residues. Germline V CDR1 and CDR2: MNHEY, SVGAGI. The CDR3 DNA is TGTGCCAGCCGGGGGGCTCACACAGATACGCAGTATTTT. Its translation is CASRGAHTDTQYF.

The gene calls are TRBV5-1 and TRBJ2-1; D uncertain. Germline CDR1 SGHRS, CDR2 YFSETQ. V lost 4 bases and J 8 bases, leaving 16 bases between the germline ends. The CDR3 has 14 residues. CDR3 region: CASSTQSGRDEQFF. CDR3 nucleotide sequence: TGCGCCAGCAGCACCCAGTCGGGTCGGGATGAGCAGTTCTTC.

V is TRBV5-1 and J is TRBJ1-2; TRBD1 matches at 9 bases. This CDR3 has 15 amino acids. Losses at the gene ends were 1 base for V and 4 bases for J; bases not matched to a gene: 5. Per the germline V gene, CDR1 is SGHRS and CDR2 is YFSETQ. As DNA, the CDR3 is TGCGCCAGCAGCTTGTCGGTGACAGGGGGCTATGGCTACACCTTC. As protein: CASSLSVTGGYGYTF.

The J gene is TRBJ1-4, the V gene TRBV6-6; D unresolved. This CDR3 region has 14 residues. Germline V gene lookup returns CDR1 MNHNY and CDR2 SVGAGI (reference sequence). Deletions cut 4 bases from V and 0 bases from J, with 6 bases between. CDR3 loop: CASSSTTTNEKLFF. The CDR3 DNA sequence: TGTGCCAGCAGTTCGACAACAACTAATGAAAAACTGTTTTTT.

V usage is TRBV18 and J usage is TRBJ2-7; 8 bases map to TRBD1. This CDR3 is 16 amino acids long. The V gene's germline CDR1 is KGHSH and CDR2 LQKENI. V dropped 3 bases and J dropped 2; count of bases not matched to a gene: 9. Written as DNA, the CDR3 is TGTGCCAGCTCACCGGCGGGGACAGGACCTACCTACGAGCAGTACTTC. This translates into CASSPAGTGPTYEQYF.

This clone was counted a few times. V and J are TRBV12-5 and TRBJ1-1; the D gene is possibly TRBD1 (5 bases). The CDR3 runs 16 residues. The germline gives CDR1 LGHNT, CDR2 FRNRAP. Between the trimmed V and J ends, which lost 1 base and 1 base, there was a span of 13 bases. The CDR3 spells CASGLGRKQENTEAFF. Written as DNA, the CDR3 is TGTGCTAGTGGTTTGGGCCGCAAACAGGAGAACACTGAAGCTTTCTTT.

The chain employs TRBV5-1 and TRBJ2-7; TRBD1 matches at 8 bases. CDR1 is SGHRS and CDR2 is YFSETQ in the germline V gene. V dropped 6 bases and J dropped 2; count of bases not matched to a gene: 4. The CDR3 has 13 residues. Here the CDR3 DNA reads TGCGCCAGCAAGGGGACAGGAACCTACGAGCAGTACTTC. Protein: CASKGTGTYEQYF.

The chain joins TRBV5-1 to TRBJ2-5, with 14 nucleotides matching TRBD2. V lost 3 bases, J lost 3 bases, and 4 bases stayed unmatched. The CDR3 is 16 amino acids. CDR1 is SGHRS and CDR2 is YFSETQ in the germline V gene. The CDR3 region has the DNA TGCGCCAGCAGCTCTGGGACTAGCGGGGGAGAAGAGACCCAGTACTTC. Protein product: CASSSGTSGGEETQYF. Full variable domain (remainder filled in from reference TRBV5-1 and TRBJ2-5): KAGVTQTPRYLIKTRGQQVTLSCSPISGHRSVSWYQQTPGQGLQFLFEYFSETQRNKGNFPGRFSGRQFSNSRSEMNVSTLELGDSALYLCASSSGTSGGEETQYFGPGTRLLVL.

The DNA for the CDR3 is TGTGCCAGCAGCGTAACCGGGACAGGGGCGGGATACGAGCAGTACTTC. This gives the protein CASSVTGTGAGYEQYF. This sequence joins TRBV9 and TRBJ2-7, with 10 bases identical to TRBD1. The CDR3 covers 16 residues. Germline assignment: CDR1 SGDLS and CDR2 YYNGEE. V lost 1 base, J lost 4 bases, and 8 bases stayed unmatched.

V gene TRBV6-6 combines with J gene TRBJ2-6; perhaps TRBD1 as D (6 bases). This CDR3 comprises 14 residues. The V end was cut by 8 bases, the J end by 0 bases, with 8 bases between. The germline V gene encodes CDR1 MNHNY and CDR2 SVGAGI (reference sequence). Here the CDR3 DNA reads TGTGCCAGCGTCAGGGGCTCTGGGGCCAACGTCCTGACTTTC. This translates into CASVRGSGANVLTF.

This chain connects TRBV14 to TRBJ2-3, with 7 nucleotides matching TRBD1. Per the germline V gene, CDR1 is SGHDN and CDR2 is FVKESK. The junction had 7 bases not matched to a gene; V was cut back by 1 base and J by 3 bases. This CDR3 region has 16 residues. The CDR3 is CASSQVRPQGTDTQYF. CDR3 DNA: TGTGCCAGCAGCCAAGTTCGTCCACAGGGGACAGATACGCAGTATTTT. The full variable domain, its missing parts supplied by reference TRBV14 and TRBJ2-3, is EAGVTQFPSHSVIEKGQTVTLRCDPISGHDNLYWYRRVMGKEIKFLLHFVKESKQDESGMPNNRFLAERTGGTYSTLKVQPAELEDSGVYFCASSQVRPQGTDTQYFGPGTRLTVL.

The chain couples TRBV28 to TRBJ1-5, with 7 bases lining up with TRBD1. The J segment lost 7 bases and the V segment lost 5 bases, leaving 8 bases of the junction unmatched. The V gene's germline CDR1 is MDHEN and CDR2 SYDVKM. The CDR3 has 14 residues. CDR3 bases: TGTGCCAGCAGTGCCAGAGGGGGCGGACAGCCCCAGCATTTT. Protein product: CASSARGGGQPQHF.

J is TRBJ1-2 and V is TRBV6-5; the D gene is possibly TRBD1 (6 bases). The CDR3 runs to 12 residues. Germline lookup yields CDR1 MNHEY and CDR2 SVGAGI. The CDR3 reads CATGRPSGGYTF. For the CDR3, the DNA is TGTGCAACAGGGCGACCCAGTGGGGGCTACACCTTC.

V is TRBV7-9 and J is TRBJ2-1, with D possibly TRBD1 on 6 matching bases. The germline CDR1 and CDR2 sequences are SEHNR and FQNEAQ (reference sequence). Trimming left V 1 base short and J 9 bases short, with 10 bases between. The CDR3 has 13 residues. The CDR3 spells CASSLGGRGEQFF. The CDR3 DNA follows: TGTGCCAGCAGCTTAGGAGGCAGGGGTGAGCAGTTCTTC.

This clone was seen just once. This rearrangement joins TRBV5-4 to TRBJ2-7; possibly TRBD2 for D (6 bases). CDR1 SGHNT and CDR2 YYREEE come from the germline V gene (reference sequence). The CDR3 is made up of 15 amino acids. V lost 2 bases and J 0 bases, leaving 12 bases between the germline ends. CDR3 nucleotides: TGTGCCAGCAGCTTTCAGGGACTGAGCTCCTACGAGCAGTACTTC. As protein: CASSFQGLSSYEQYF.

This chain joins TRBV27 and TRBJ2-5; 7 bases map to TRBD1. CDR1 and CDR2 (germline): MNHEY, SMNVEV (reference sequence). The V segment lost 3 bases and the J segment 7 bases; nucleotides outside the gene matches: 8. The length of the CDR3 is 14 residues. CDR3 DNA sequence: TGTGCCAGCAGTTTTTCTAGGGGGCAGGGGACCCAGTACTTC. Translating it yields CASSFSRGQGTQYF.

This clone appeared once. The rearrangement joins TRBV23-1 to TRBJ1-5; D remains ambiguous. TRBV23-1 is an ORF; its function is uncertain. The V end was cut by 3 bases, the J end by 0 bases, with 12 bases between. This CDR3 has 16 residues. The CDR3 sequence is CASSHENRNSNQPQHF. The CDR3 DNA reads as TGCGCCAGCAGTCACGAGAACAGAAATAGCAATCAGCCCCAGCATTTT.

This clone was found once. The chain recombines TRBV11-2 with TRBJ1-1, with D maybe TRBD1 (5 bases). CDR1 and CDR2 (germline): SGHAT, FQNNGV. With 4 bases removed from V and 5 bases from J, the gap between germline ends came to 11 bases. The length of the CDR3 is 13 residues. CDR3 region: CASSSFDRTEAFF. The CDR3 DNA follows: TGTGCCAGCAGCTCCTTTGACAGAACTGAAGCTTTCTTT.

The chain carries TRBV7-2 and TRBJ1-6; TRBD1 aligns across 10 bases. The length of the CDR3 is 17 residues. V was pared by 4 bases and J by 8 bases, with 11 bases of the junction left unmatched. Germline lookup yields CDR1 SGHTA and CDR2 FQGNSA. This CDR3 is CASSSPGQGKLDSPLHF. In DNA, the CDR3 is TGTGCCAGCAGCTCACCGGGACAGGGGAAATTGGATTCACCCCTCCACTTT. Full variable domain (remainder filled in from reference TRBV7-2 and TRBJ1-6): GAGVSQSPSNKVTEKGKDVELRCDPISGHTALYWYRQSLGQGLEFLIYFQGNSAPDKSGLPSDRFSAERTGGSVSTLTIQRTQQEDSAVYLCASSSPGQGKLDSPLHFGNGTRLTVT.

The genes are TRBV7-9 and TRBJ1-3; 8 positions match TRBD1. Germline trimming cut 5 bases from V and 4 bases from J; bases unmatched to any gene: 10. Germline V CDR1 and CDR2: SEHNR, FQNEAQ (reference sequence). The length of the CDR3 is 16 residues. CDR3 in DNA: TGTGCCAGCAGCAGGCCCGGGACAGGACGGGGAAACACCATATATTTT. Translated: CASSRPGTGRGNTIYF. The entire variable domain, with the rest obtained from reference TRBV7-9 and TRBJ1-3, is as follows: DTGVSQNPRHKITKRGQNVTFRCDPISEHNRLYWYRQTLGQGPEFLTYFQNEAQLEKSRLLSDRFSAERPKGSFSTLEIQRTEQGDSAMYLCASSRPGTGRGNTIYFGEGSWLTVV.

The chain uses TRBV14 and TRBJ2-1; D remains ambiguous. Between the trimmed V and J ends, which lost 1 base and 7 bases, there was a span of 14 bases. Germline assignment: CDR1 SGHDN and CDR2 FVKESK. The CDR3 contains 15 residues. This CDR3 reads CASSQVAGTWNEQFF. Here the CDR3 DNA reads TGTGCCAGCAGCCAAGTTGCAGGTACTTGGAATGAGCAGTTCTTC. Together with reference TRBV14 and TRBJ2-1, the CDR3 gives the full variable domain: EAGVTQFPSHSVIEKGQTVTLRCDPISGHDNLYWYRRVMGKEIKFLLHFVKESKQDESGMPNNRFLAERTGGTYSTLKVQPAELEDSGVYFCASSQVAGTWNEQFFGPGTRLTVL.